The 8 T cell receptor beta chains presented below share a single source sample, sequenced in a study of T-cell memory formation after mild COVID-19. Each CDR3 protein gets one entry after TCRdb re-called the 5' RACE reads with MiXCR. Among tens of thousands of distinct CDR3 sequences listed, roughly 7% were seen once. Sequenced: PBMCs or a T cell subset sorted from them (not recorded which). These receptors originate from an adult who had mild COVID-19 (a few samples of this study predate the infection). Cell type and time point are not known.

The J gene is TRBJ2-3, the V gene TRBV7-3; possible D gene TRBD2, 5 bases. The V gene's germline CDR1 is SGHTA and CDR2 FQGTGA. CDR3 length: 17 residues. V dropped 5 bases and J dropped 0 bases, with 18 bases sitting between them. The CDR3 nucleotides read TGTGCCAGCAGCCTCACGAGTGGACTTACTAGCACAGATACGCAGTATTTT. It codes for CASSLTSGLTSTDTQYF.

The table lists this clonotype with a few counts. The chain couples TRBV30 to TRBJ2-2; 10 bases are shared with TRBD2. Trimming cost V 5 bases and J 0 bases; bases outside gene matches: 9. CDR1 is GTSNPN and CDR2 is SVGIG in the germline V gene (reference sequence). This CDR3 comprises 17 residues. CDR3 protein: CAWLGLAGDTNTGELFF. CDR3 nucleotides: TGTGCCTGGCTCGGTCTAGCGGGGGATACGAACACCGGGGAGCTGTTTTTT.

This clonotype was detected only a few times. This chain joins TRBV15 and TRBJ2-2, with TRBD1 identical over 9 bases. Per germline, CDR1 LNHNV and CDR2 YYDKDF (reference sequence). The CDR3 runs to 15 residues. V gave up 3 bases and J gave up 5 bases; unmatched junction bases: 4. CDR3 protein: CATSRAQGATGELFF. As DNA, the CDR3 is TGTGCCACCAGCAGGGCACAGGGGGCAACCGGGGAGCTGTTTTTT.

This clonotype was counted at least ten times. V is TRBV4-1 and J is TRBJ2-1; TRBD1 aligns across 9 bases. CDR3 length equals 18 residues. CDR1 is MGHRA, CDR2 YSYEKL, per germline. V dropped 1 base and J dropped 4; count of bases not matched to a gene: 11. The CDR3 here is CASSQVFSGTGFYNEQFF. CDR3 bases: TGCGCCAGCAGCCAAGTGTTCTCAGGGACAGGGTTTTACAATGAGCAGTTCTTC.

The J gene is TRBJ2-1, the V gene TRBV20-1; TRBD1 matches 7 bases. After removal of 6 bases from V and 5 bases from J, the junction contained 4 bases not matched to a gene. Germline CDR1 is DFQATT and CDR2 is SNEGSKA (reference sequence). The length of the CDR3 is 12 residues. CDR3 in amino acids: CSARTGHNEQFF. CDR3 in DNA: TGCAGTGCAAGGACAGGCCACAATGAGCAGTTCTTC.

This clonotype was seen many times. The chain carries TRBV24-1 and TRBJ2-3; 12 nucleotides align to TRBD2. The J segment lost 4 bases and the V segment lost 3 bases, leaving 7 bases of the junction unmatched. The germline CDR1 and CDR2 sequences are KGHDR and SFDVKD. The CDR3 runs 17 residues. The CDR3 spells CATSDPMTSGRSDTQYF. The CDR3 coding sequence is TGTGCCACCAGTGATCCGATGACTAGCGGGAGATCAGATACGCAGTATTTT.

This clonotype was found a few times. The rearrangement links TRBV20-1 to TRBJ1-2; D not resolved. Trimming cost V 1 base and J 3 bases, with 9 bases left between them. The germline CDR1 and CDR2 sequences are DFQATT and SNEGSKA (reference sequence). The CDR3 runs to 13 residues. CDR3 DNA: TGCAGTGCTAGAGTACCACAATACTATGGCTACACCTTC. It translates to CSARVPQYYGYTF.

In its sample, this clonotype was seen a few times. V and J are TRBV10-3 and TRBJ1-5, with TRBD1 matching 8 bases. After removal of 4 bases from V and 1 base from J, the junction contained 0 bases not matched to a gene. This CDR3 is 14 amino acids long. Germline lookup yields CDR1 ENHRY and CDR2 SYGVKD. CDR3 residues: CAISGQGSNQPQHF. The CDR3 DNA follows: TGTGCCATCAGTGGACAGGGGAGCAATCAGCCCCAGCATTTT.